This TCR beta chain was sequenced in a study of shared clonotypes between healthy human individuals. In germline, CDR1 is SGHNT, CDR2 YENEEA. Unmatched junction bases numbered 7, after V lost 1 base and J lost 5 bases. The CDR3 consists of 15 residues. Profiled with immunoSEQ multiplex PCR; TCRdb holds only in-frame clones, not every one. Of under 1,900,000 clones listed, 98% were seen once; the top ten hold over 0.3%. The genes are TRBV11-3 and TRBJ2-5; 7 bases map to TRBD2. The TCR originated in a man aged 25-45 years in good health. Sample: naive CD4+ T cells sorted from blood. The subset is: CD45RA+ positively selected. The CDR3 nucleotides read TGTGCCAGCAGCTTAGGTGCGGGAGCCTTTGAGACCCAGTACTTC. This encodes CASSLGAGAFETQYF.